The 29 T cell receptor beta chains below come from one sample, sequenced in a study of blood T cell repertoires in COVID-19 (dated by TCRdb to between 2020 and 2021). The library was made by the immunoSEQ multiplex PCR assay. TCRdb mirrors the immuneACCESS table, restricted to in-frame sequences. Some clones are absent from its copies; in checked studies, under half trace to an unresolved V gene, and the reason for the others is unknown. In this sample the table shows approximately 220,000 clones, about 86% of which occur a single time. 1.3% of the sample comes from the top ten. Material: PBMCs or T cells enriched from blood (not recorded which). Receptors were obtained from a woman in her forties with acute COVID-19.

This clone occurred once. CDR3 region: CASSLALDIYGYTF. The CDR3, as DNA: TGTGCCAGCAGCTTAGCCCTCGACATCTATGGCTACACCTTC. V gene TRBV7-9 combines with J gene TRBJ1-2; D is unclear. V gave up 0 bases and J gave up 4 bases, with 9 bases separating them. This CDR3 region has 14 residues. Germline-derived CDR1 and CDR2 are SEHNR and FQNEAQ (reference sequence).

Only one count was recorded for this clone. The chain joins TRBV30 to TRBJ2-3; D is perhaps TRBD2 (6 bases). CDR3 length: 15 residues. The V and J ends lost 3 bases and 7 bases respectively, with 20 bases between them. Looked up from germline, CDR1 is GTSNPN and CDR2 is SVGIG (reference sequence). CDR3: CAWSPTGGTLYTQYF. CDR3 coding DNA: TGTGCCTGGAGCCCGACTGGGGGGACCCTTTATACGCAGTATTTT.

The V and J genes are TRBV6-1 and TRBJ2-7, with 10 nucleotides matching TRBD1. Unmatched junction bases numbered 11, after V lost 4 bases and J lost 2 bases. There are 17 residues in the CDR3. CDR1 is MNHNS, CDR2 SASEGT, per germline. The CDR3 DNA sequence: TGTGCCAGCAGTGGGCATTCACCGGGACAGGGGCCCTACGAGCAGTACTTC. It encodes CASSGHSPGQGPYEQYF.

This sequence joins TRBV6-1 and TRBJ2-7, with TRBD2 as a possible D gene (7 bases). This CDR3 spans 14 amino acids. CDR1 and CDR2 (germline): MNHNS, SASEGT. Trimming cost V 3 bases and J 4 bases, with 13 bases left between them. This chain's CDR3 is CASSDRGGLYEQYF. DNA of the CDR3: TGTGCCAGCAGTGACCGCGGGGGCCTTTACGAGCAGTACTTC.

The genes are TRBV5-8 and TRBJ1-1; 7 bases match TRBD1. V lost 2 bases and J lost 10; bases outside the gene matches: 5. CDR3 length: 12 residues. Looked up from germline, CDR1 is SGHTS and CDR2 is YDEGEE. CDR3 DNA sequence: TGTGCCAGCAGCTTACACAGGGGAGGAGCTTTCTTT. Translated, it gives CASSLHRGGAFF.

The chain joins TRBV2 to TRBJ2-3, with a tentative D call TRBD1 (6 bases). V was pared by 6 bases and J by 2 bases, with 15 bases between. Germline V gene sequence: CDR1 SNHLY, CDR2 FYNNEI. This CDR3 is built from 15 residues. CDR3 DNA: TGTGCCAGCAGAACCCGGGACACAAACACAGATACGCAGTATTTT. This codes for CASRTRDTNTDTQYF.

The V call is TRBV5-1, the J call TRBJ2-4; 8 bases line up with TRBD1. J was trimmed by 2 bases and V by 5 bases; bases with no gene match: 9. CDR3 length: 16 amino acids. The V gene's germline CDR1 is SGHRS and CDR2 YFSETQ. CDR3 nucleotides: TGCGCCAGCAGAGGGACGGACAGGGAGTCCAAAAACATTCAGTACTTC. Residues: CASRGTDRESKNIQYF. Full variable domain (missing parts from reference TRBV5-1 and TRBJ2-4): KAGVTQTPRYLIKTRGQQVTLSCSPISGHRSVSWYQQTPGQGLQFLFEYFSETQRNKGNFPGRFSGRQFSNSRSEMNVSTLELGDSALYLCASRGTDRESKNIQYFGAGTRLSVL.

This chain uses TRBV6-6 with TRBJ2-7; a weak D match, TRBD2 (7 bases). The germline V and J ends were trimmed by 2 bases and 6 bases, with 17 bases remaining between them. CDR1 is MNHNY and CDR2 is SVGAGI in the germline V gene (reference sequence). There are 15 residues in the CDR3. The CDR3: CASSYLGGREGEQYF. CDR3 nucleotide sequence: TGTGCCAGCAGTTACCTCGGGGGGCGCGAGGGCGAGCAGTACTTC.

The rearrangement links TRBV6-2 or TRBV6-3 to TRBJ2-2, with 9 bases aligning to TRBD1. Germline CDR1 is MNHEY and CDR2 is SVGEGT. J gave up 5 bases and V 5 bases, and 3 bases lay outside the gene matches. There are 14 residues in the CDR3. The CDR3 region is CASSGTGLTGELFF. CDR3 in DNA: TGTGCCAGCAGTGGGACAGGGCTGACCGGGGAGCTGTTTTTT.

CDR3 coding DNA: TGTGCCATCAGCCCGGGACTAGCGGCCTACGAGCAGTACTTC. It yields the protein CAISPGLAAYEQYF. This sequence joins TRBV10-3 and TRBJ2-7; 11 nucleotides match TRBD2. The CDR3 totals 14 residues. Germline CDR1 and CDR2: ENHRY and SYGVKD. J lost 2 bases, V lost 6 bases, and 3 bases had no gene match.

The chain carries TRBV6-2 or TRBV6-3 and TRBJ1-5; the match to TRBD1 covers 8 bases. V was clipped by 5 bases and J by 6 bases; unmatched bases: 6. The CDR3 is 14 residues long. Germline-derived CDR1 and CDR2 are MNHEY and SVGEGT. In DNA form, the CDR3 reads TGTGCCAGCAGTGTAACAGGGGGAGTTCAGCCCCAGCATTTT. Its translation is CASSVTGGVQPQHF.

This chain connects TRBV19 to TRBJ2-7; 10 bases map to TRBD1. Germline CDR1 is LNHDA and CDR2 is SQIVND (reference sequence). J gave up 1 base and V 4 bases, and 4 bases lay outside the gene matches. The CDR3 loop spans 15 amino acids. CDR3 loop: CASSRDRGASYEQYF. The CDR3 coding sequence is TGTGCCAGTAGTAGGGACAGGGGTGCATCCTACGAGCAGTACTTC.

The chain joins TRBV12-3 or TRBV12-4 to TRBJ2-5; perhaps TRBD1 as D (5 bases). The CDR3 extends over 13 amino acids. The germline V and J ends were trimmed by 3 bases and 6 bases, with 11 bases remaining between them. The CDR3 nucleotides are TGTGCCAGCAGTTTGGACATCCGTAAGACCCAGTACTTC. Amino acids: CASSLDIRKTQYF.

The chain is built from TRBV4-3 and TRBJ1-2; D may be TRBD1 (5 bases). The CDR3 has 14 residues. Trimming cost V 3 bases and J 8 bases, with 16 bases left between them. Germline CDR1 and CDR2: LGHNA and YSLEER. In nucleotides, the CDR3 is TGCGCCAGCAGCCATCCCGACAGTACTCTGGGCTACACCTTC. Protein product: CASSHPDSTLGYTF.

In its sample, this clone was seen a few times. The V call is TRBV10-1, the J call TRBJ2-2, with 11 positions matching TRBD1. The trim removed 3 bases at V and 1 base at J, leaving 7 bases unmatched. CDR1 and CDR2 from the germline V gene are WNHNN and SYGVQD (reference sequence). CDR3 length equals 18 residues. The CDR3 sequence: CASSDPSGTGGNTGELFF. Written as DNA, the CDR3 is TGCGCCAGCAGTGACCCCTCCGGGACAGGGGGGAACACCGGGGAGCTGTTTTTT.

The chain is built from TRBV4-2 and TRBJ1-6; D is possibly TRBD1 (6 bases). This CDR3 region has 13 residues. The V end lost 0 bases, the J end lost 10 bases, and 7 bases lay between the germline ends. CDR1 LGHNA and CDR2 YNFKEQ come from the germline V gene. CDR3 coding DNA: TGTGCCAGCAGCCAAGAGACAGGATCACCCCTCCACTTT. Protein sequence: CASSQETGSPLHF.

V and J are TRBV19 and TRBJ2-1; no reliable D call. The CDR3 is 12 amino acids. V was trimmed by 8 bases and J by 4 bases, leaving 9 bases between them. Germline assignment: CDR1 LNHDA and CDR2 SQIVND (reference sequence). The CDR3 DNA reads TGTGCCAGTTCGGTCGCATACAATGAGCAGTTCTTC. This gives the protein CASSVAYNEQFF.

J is TRBJ1-1 and V is TRBV18, with a weak D call TRBD1 (6 bases). This CDR3 is 14 amino acids long. V lost 3 bases and J 5 bases, leaving 13 bases between the germline ends. Germline CDR1 and CDR2: KGHSH and LQKENI. CDR3 DNA sequence: TGTGCCAGCTCACCGAGGGGACAACGGACTGAAGCTTTCTTT. Translating gives CASSPRGQRTEAFF.

J is TRBJ1-4 and V is TRBV3-1 (or the pseudogene TRBV3-2); 11 positions agree with TRBD1. This CDR3 comprises 15 residues. J was trimmed by 8 bases and V by 0 bases; bases with no gene match: 2. Germline CDR1 reads LGHDT; CDR2 reads YNNKEL (reference sequence). In nucleotides, the CDR3 is TGTGCCAGCAGCCAAGAGGACAGGGGGCGGGAAAAACTGTTTTTT. This encodes CASSQEDRGREKLFF.

The chain joins TRBV11-1 to TRBJ2-1, with 12 bases that match TRBD2. This CDR3 comprises 14 residues. The germline gives CDR1 SGHAT, CDR2 FQDESV (reference sequence). J was trimmed by 10 bases and V by 4 bases; bases with no gene match: 5. The CDR3 is CASSWRTSGNEQFF. The CDR3, as DNA: TGTGCCAGCAGCTGGAGGACTAGCGGGAACGAGCAGTTCTTC.

V usage is TRBV7-9 and J usage is TRBJ1-3, with 10 positions matching TRBD1. CDR1 and CDR2 from the germline V gene are SEHNR and FQNEAQ (reference sequence). The CDR3 covers 14 residues. The junction had 6 bases not matched to a gene; V was cut back by 9 bases and J by 4 bases. CDR3 sequence reads: CASPGQGSGNTIYF. In nucleotides, the CDR3 is TGTGCCAGTCCGGGACAGGGGTCGGGAAACACCATATATTTT.

V gene TRBV11-3 combines with J gene TRBJ2-1; 9 bases map to TRBD2. Trimming removed 0 bases from V and 4 bases from J; junction bases left unmatched: 1. The CDR3 has 15 amino acids. Per germline, CDR1 SGHNT and CDR2 YENEEA. DNA of the CDR3: TGTGCCAGCAGCTTAGAGACTAGCGGATACAATGAGCAGTTCTTC. Translated, it gives CASSLETSGYNEQFF.

The CDR3 spells CASSYSTGGRNEQFF. CDR3 nucleotide sequence: TGTGCCAGCAGTTACTCGACGGGGGGGCGCAATGAGCAGTTCTTC. The chain joins TRBV6-5 to TRBJ2-1; 8 bases line up with TRBD2. This CDR3 comprises 15 residues. V shed 0 bases, J shed 6 bases, and the junction held 4 bases outside the gene matches. From germline, CDR1 is MNHEY and CDR2 SVGAGI.

This chain connects TRBV5-8 to TRBJ2-1; weak D call: TRBD2 (5 bases). CDR1 and CDR2 from the germline V gene are SGHTS and YDEGEE. This CDR3 region has 12 residues. Trimming left V 2 bases short and J 6 bases short, with 6 bases between. In nucleotides, the CDR3 is TGTGCCAGCAGCTTCAGCGGCAATGAGCAGTTCTTC. Residues: CASSFSGNEQFF. Complete variable domain (other parts from reference TRBV5-8 and TRBJ2-1): EAGVTQSPTHLIKTRGQQATLRCSPISGHTSVYWYQQALGLGLQFLLWYDEGEERNRGNFPPRFSGRQFPNYSSELNVNALELEDSALYLCASSFSGNEQFFGPGTRLTVL.

This chain links TRBV7-9 with TRBJ1-2; a possible D gene is TRBD1 (6 bases). The V end lost 1 base, the J end lost 0 bases, and 9 bases lay between the germline ends. The CDR3 has 15 residues. The germline V gene encodes CDR1 SEHNR and CDR2 FQNEAQ (reference sequence). CDR3 bases: TGTGCCAGCAGCTTAGGGACAGTCGCTAACTATGGCTACACCTTC. Protein sequence: CASSLGTVANYGYTF. Complete variable domain (other parts from reference TRBV7-9 and TRBJ1-2): DTGVSQNPRHKITKRGQNVTFRCDPISEHNRLYWYRQTLGQGPEFLTYFQNEAQLEKSRLLSDRFSAERPKGSFSTLEIQRTEQGDSAMYLCASSLGTVANYGYTFGSGTRLTVV.

This clone was counted a single time. This specimen includes other DNA sequences encoding the same CDR3. The V gene is TRBV6-5, the J gene TRBJ1-5; 7 bases line up with TRBD1. V shed 6 bases, J shed 0 bases, and the junction held 2 bases outside the gene matches. The CDR3 contains 14 residues. CDR1 and CDR2 (germline): MNHEY, SVGAGI. This CDR3 is CASRRQGSNQPQHF. The CDR3 bases are TGTGCCAGCAGGCGACAGGGTAGCAATCAGCCCCAGCATTTT.

The gene calls are TRBV4-1 and TRBJ1-2; D is possibly TRBD1 (6 bases). This CDR3 is 14 amino acids long. V was shortened by 0 bases and J by 8 bases, with 13 bases between the two germline ends. Germline loops: CDR1 MGHRA, CDR2 YSYEKL. CDR3 loop: CASSQDGRGDGYTF. The CDR3 nucleotides read TGCGCCAGCAGCCAAGATGGCAGGGGCGACGGCTACACCTTC.

The J gene is TRBJ1-1, the V gene TRBV5-1; a possible D gene is TRBD1 (6 bases). CDR1 and CDR2 (germline): SGHRS, YFSETQ. The CDR3 length is 13 residues. The ends were cut back, 4 bases at V and 2 bases at J, with 9 bases in the middle. CDR3 DNA: TGCGCCAGCAGCCGGGACACAAACACTGAAGCTTTCTTT. Its protein product is CASSRDTNTEAFF.

The chain carries TRBV6-5 and TRBJ1-1; TRBD1 might be the D (6 bases). CDR1 and CDR2 (germline): MNHEY, SVGAGI. Trimming left V 6 bases short and J 0 bases short, with 11 bases between. This CDR3 comprises 14 residues. The CDR3 sequence: CASSLQGLNTEAFF. Written as DNA, the CDR3 is TGTGCCAGCAGCCTACAGGGCTTGAACACTGAAGCTTTCTTT.